This T cell receptor beta chain was observed in a study of blood T cell repertoires in COVID-19. Study-level background: The study drew acute and convalescent COVID-19 samples from the United States, Italy and Spain. PBMCs, B-cell-depleted T cells, or T cells provided the cDNA or gDNA that made up the material.

Libraries were prepared by immunoSEQ multiplex PCR; TCRdb keeps only in-frame clonotypes and omits some of them. The sample holds some 200,000 clones, 87% seen once. This study enrolled people aged 18 to 89 from about two dozen US geographic areas. Symptom resolution, clearance, or two negative PCRs marked donors in Cohort 3 as recovered. This receptor was identified in a woman aged 25 to 39 who had recovered from COVID-19. The sample was PBMCs or T cells enriched from blood (not recorded which).

CDR3 amino acids: CSTGGPGELFF. The CDR3 DNA reads as TGCAGTACGGGGGGGCCCGGGGAGCTGTTTTTT. The chain couples TRBV20-1 to TRBJ2-2, with 8 bases matching TRBD2. Germline trimming cut 8 bases from V and 6 bases from J; bases unmatched to any gene: 2. CDR1 and CDR2 (germline): DFQATT, SNEGSKA (reference sequence). The CDR3 is made up of 11 amino acids.